This TCR beta chain was documented in a study of beta chain features in type 1 diabetes. Findings and limits, study-wide: cDNA sequencing could over-represent cells with high TCR expression. The study found moderately but significantly shorter TCRB CDR3s in all four CD4+ subsets of Type 1 diabetes patients.

With respect to this clone: As yet, its antigen is unknown.

Reverse transcribing all isolated RNA meant expressed TCRB transcripts were sequenced. Here immunoSEQ multiplex PCR was the method, and the copy in TCRdb shows in-frame clones only, minus some. The sample lists around 600,000 clones, around 12% occurring once. The junction had 2 bases not matched to a gene; V was cut back by 5 bases and J by 1 base. Germline values: CDR1 MNHEY, CDR2 SVGAGI. The CDR3 has 15 amino acids. J is TRBJ2-3 and V is TRBV6-5, with 11 bases fitting TRBD2. This receptor was identified in a man aged 25-45 years with type 1 diabetes. Sequencing was carried out using naive CD4+ T cells from blood. The CDR3 spells CASSRLAGRTDTQYF. CDR3 sequence (DNA): TGTGCCAGCAGTAGACTAGCGGGGCGCACAGATACGCAGTATTTT.